This TCR beta chain was recorded in a study of shared clonotypes between healthy human individuals. The ends were cut back, 3 bases at V and 0 bases at J, with 11 bases in the middle. This CDR3 contains 15 residues. CDR1 and CDR2 from the germline V gene are MNHEY and SMNVEV (reference sequence). In the study's own analysis: ImmunoSEQ supplied junction-only sequences lacking quality scores, so filtering was different. Method: immunoSEQ multiplex PCR; TCRdb's copy keeps in-frame clones and lacks some. V and J calls and clone size come straight from that table; D and trimming were deduced from the DNA. The data contain about 2.4 million clones, over 85% of them singletons. The CD4+ fraction was divided into a CD45RA+ naive subset and a CD45RA-negative memory subset.

This chain connects TRBV27 to TRBJ1-2, with a possible D match to TRBD1 (6 bases). The sequence came from a man between 18 and 35 years old in good health. Some clones in this sample may be carry-over from other donors' samples. Sample: naive CD4+ T cells from PBMCs. Sample subset: CD45RA+ positively selected. As DNA, the CDR3 is TGTGCCAGCAGTTTCCGACAGGAGCCTAACTATGGCTACACCTTC. It is translated as CASSFRQEPNYGYTF.